This T cell receptor beta chain stems from a study of T cells in Graves' hyperthyroidism and ophthalmopathy. In the study overall: Specimen type is peripheral blood, collected at initial diagnosis prior to any treatment. Study-level points and caveats: The majority of expanded thyroid clonotypes above 0.001 also appeared in blood. The model predicted ophthalmopathy a median around 6.5 months before onset.

Each ophthalmopathy patient scored at least 3 on the Clinical Activity Score and at least 4 on NOSPECS grade, with duration under 3 months. In the case of this clonotype: What it binds is not known.

This CDR3 is 17 amino acids long. CDR1 and CDR2 (germline): LGHNA, YNFKEQ. V shed 1 base and J shed 2 bases, with 15 bases lying between them. RNA transcripts gave rise to amplified TCR beta CDR3 regions. The HTBI primer set drove a first-round RT-PCR of the TCR CDR3. TCRdb re-derived calls from the multiplex PCR reads in MiXCR, one entry per CDR3 protein. This table holds hundreds of thousands of distinct CDR3 sequences, 15% found once. V is TRBV4-2 and J is TRBJ2-1; the D gene is possibly TRBD2 (5 bases). Material: blood. This sequence was found in a woman aged 60 to 75 with Graves' ophthalmopathy. CDR3 bases: TGTGCCAGCAGCCAAGCCGGGTCGGGAAACCCCTACAATGAGCAGTTCTTC. Amino acids: CASSQAGSGNPYNEQFF.